This TCR beta chain was captured by sequencing in a study of cytomegalovirus exposure and HLA in healthy donors. Overall study findings and caveats: Association with HLA alleles at 0.05 false discovery rate was found for about 17,000 TCR beta sequences in a later analysis.

In the PCR, 60 Vbeta and 13 Jbeta primers were used. Measured with immunoSEQ multiplex PCR; TCRdb has only the in-frame clones, and not every one. The sample holds some 100,000 clones, 70% to 80% seen once. The CDR3 spans 17 residues. CDR1 is SGHRS and CDR2 is YFSETQ in the germline V gene. V lost 2 bases, J lost 1 base, and 16 bases lay in between. The donors (healthy individuals) were bone marrow donors. A word on this clone: Its antigen is not identified.

The source of this sequence is a female donor in good health and CMV-seropositive. The sequencing sample was made of PBMCs. The chain has TRBV5-1 and TRBJ2-1; the D is unclear. The chain's CDR3 is CASSFFSGTVSYNEQFF. The CDR3 DNA is TGCGCCAGCAGCTTCTTCTCCGGTACGGTATCCTACAATGAGCAGTTCTTC.